This TCR beta chain appears in the sequencing data of a study of shared clonotypes between healthy human individuals. The data were produced by immunoSEQ multiplex PCR, yet TCRdb's version contains in-frame clones alone and is incomplete. The repertoire includes about 2 million clones, over 85% of them detected once, and 1% to 1.3% sits in the top ten. The naive CD8 fraction comprised CD45RO-negative cells positively selected for CCR7 and excluded terminally differentiated effector memory CD45RA+ cells. Germline V gives CDR1 SGHAT, CDR2 FQDESV (reference sequence). The CDR3 spans 16 residues. V lost 5 bases and J 4 bases, leaving 20 bases between the germline ends.

The clonotype originates from a man younger than 35 in good health. The chain carries TRBV11-1 and TRBJ1-1, with D tentatively TRBD1 (5 bases). Sequenced sample: naive CD8+ T cells sorted from blood. The CDR3 protein is CASSAPGGVGGTEAFF. In nucleotides, the CDR3 is TGTGCCAGCAGCGCCCCCGGCGGGGTTGGGGGCACTGAAGCTTTCTTT.